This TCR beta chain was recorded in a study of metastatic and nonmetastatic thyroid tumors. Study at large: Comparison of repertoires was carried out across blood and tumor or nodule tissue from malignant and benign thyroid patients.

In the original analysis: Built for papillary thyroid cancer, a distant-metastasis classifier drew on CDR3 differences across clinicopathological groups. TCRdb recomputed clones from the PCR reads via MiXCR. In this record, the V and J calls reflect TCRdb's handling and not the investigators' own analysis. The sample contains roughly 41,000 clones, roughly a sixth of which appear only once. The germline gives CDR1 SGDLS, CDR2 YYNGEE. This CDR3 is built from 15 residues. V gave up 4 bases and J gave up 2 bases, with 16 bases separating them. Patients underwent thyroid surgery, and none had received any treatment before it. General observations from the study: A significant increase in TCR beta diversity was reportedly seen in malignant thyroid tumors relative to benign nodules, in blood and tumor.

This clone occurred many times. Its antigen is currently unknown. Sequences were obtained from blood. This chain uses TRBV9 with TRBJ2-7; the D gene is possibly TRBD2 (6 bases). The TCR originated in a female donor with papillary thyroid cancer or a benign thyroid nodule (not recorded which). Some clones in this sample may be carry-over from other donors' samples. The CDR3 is CASSKGLDATYEQYF. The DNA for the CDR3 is TGTGCCAGCAGCAAGGGACTCGATGCAACCTACGAGCAGTACTTC.